In its sample, the clone carrying this T cell receptor beta chain was seen many times. The antigen is not known. Read data end 3 residues before the CDR3 end; the end is taken from the germline J gene. The sample belongs to a study of T cell clonality in common variable immunodeficiency. CDR1 SGHRS and CDR2 YFSETQ come from the germline V gene. V shed 0 bases, J shed 5 bases, and the junction held 8 bases outside the gene matches. The CDR3 is 16 residues long. TCRdb's table, derived via immunoSEQ multiplex PCR, lists solely in-frame clones and lacks some. The sample is made up of more than 55,000 clones, none counted only once. General study points: Compared with healthy controls, CVID subjects showed increased TCRbeta clonality, mostly in about a third. Shared TCRbeta clones were fewer between CVID subjects than controls.

Sequenced input: peripheral blood mononuclear cells. The source is a person aged 18-69 years in good health. V is TRBV5-1 and J is TRBJ2-5; 9 bases line up with TRBD2. This chain's CDR3 is CASSLGVVAGEETQYF. Incomplete CDR3 DNA: TGCGCCAGCAGCTTGGGGGTGGTAGCGGGAGAGGAGACC. Complete variable domain (other parts from reference TRBV5-1 and TRBJ2-5): KAGVTQTPRYLIKTRGQQVTLSCSPISGHRSVSWYQQTPGQGLQFLFEYFSETQRNKGNFPGRFSGRQFSNSRSEMNVSTLELGDSALYLCASSLGVVAGEETQYFGPGTRLLVL.